This T cell receptor beta chain originates from a study of T cell responses to AZD1222 COVID-19 vaccine (dated by TCRdb to the early 2020s). At the level of the whole study: AZD1222 recipients with second doses at about 4 weeks or about 12 weeks were pooled, because spike-specific TCR depth and breadth did not differ between schedules. A total of 233 trial participants underwent TCR sequencing, of whom 200 to 220 received two doses of AZD1222 and 26 received two doses of the MenACWY control vaccine. Trial participants were enrolled by age into subgroups of 18-55, 56-69 and 70-plus years, and 148, 28 and 57 TCR-sequenced participants, respectively, were included in these subgroups.

The germline V gene encodes CDR1 MNHNY and CDR2 SVGAGI (reference sequence). For this chain, trimming is 5 bases at the V end and 3 bases at the J end, and the number of junction bases without a gene match is 11. There are 17 amino acids in the CDR3, from cysteine to phenylalanine inclusive. Only CDR3 DNA remains: 51 bases, in frame from the first base. Study-wide findings and limitations: Only six or seven AZD1222 recipients were SARS-CoV-2 seropositive at baseline, limiting conclusions about previously exposed vaccinees. After two AZD1222 doses, both the breadth and the depth of spike-specific TCRs were significantly higher than at day 0 and than in MenACWY recipients. Participants were mostly white British, with more females than males. The authors suggested clonal diversity may have been underestimated. The 56-69-year group was small, and its depth increase did not reach significance, likely because of low power. Because no day 14 peak-response samples were available, repertoires were characterized only after the peak T cell response. Vaccine-associated CD4 TCRs spanned the whole spike protein, with dominant responses in regions 160-218 and 743-854. Epitopes outside the regions mutated in the B.1.351 and B.1.1.7 variants were reportedly recognized by nearly half of the unique spike-specific TCRs.

On this clone: The antigen it recognizes is unknown. Qualities for individual bases were not recorded, and no much larger clone is one base off.

The CDR3 regions of human TCRbeta chains were analyzed by immunosequencing. The source study handled its data this way. Repertoire TCRs were checked for matches against a reference library of SARS-CoV-2-specific TCRs that had been generated using the MIRA antigen-specificity platform. Breadth was defined as the fraction of unique TCRs that were SARS-CoV-2-associated. Depth was defined as the fraction of total T cells that were SARS-CoV-2-associated. Using the MIRA data, each spike-specific TCR was assigned both to the spike region to which the TCR was reactive and to a CD4 or CD8 class. Log10-transformed breadth and depth values were compared by one-way ANOVA with Sidak's multiple comparisons tests. The table was pulled from immuneACCESS by TCRdb, which kept in-frame rearrangements only. Such tables lose some clones; where checked, under half of the loss comes from unresolved V genes, and the rest has no known cause. For V, J and clone size, that table is used; D and trimming come from the DNA. The table for this sample lists about 110,000 clones; nearly 90% of them were counted only once. The ten largest clones capture around 3.3% of the sample.

This specimen's time point label, interpreted: baseline before first vaccination. Vaccinee samples were obtained from the UK trials COV001 and COV002, which included a single-blind randomized controlled phase 2/3 trial of AZD1222 (ChAdOx1 nCoV-19) in healthy adults. Trial participant PBMC samples were collected at day 0 and day 28 after the second dose for TCRbeta chain sequencing. The chain is assembled from TRBV6-6 and TRBJ1-5, with TRBD1 matching 9 junction bases. Sequences were derived from peripheral blood, sampled on day 0 of AZD1222 vaccination. This clonotype originated in an adult in good health. The CDR3 in this case is CASSPYGQGRPNQPQHF. The DNA sequence is as follows: TGTGCCAGCAGTCCCTACGGACAGGGGCGTCCCAATCAGCCCCAGCATTTT.